This T cell receptor beta chain is drawn from a study of T cell clones after liver transplantation. Study summary: Immunosuppression withdrawal was tried within 2 years after liver transplantation in this trial. Tolerance: complete withdrawal held at least one year, liver enzymes staying within twice normal.

On this clone itself: What it binds is unknown.

Assay: immunoSEQ multiplex PCR; the TCRdb copy retains only in-frame clones and omits some. The repertoire includes around 100,000 clones, about 86% of them detected once, and approximately 3% sits in the top ten. CDR3 size: 15 residues. Germline V gives CDR1 MRHNA, CDR2 SNTAGT. The V gene end was trimmed by 7 bases and the J gene end by 4 bases; junction bases not matched to a gene: 9. Whole-study results and caveats: In 5 of 8 subjects, circulating graft-donor-reactive CD4 TCRbeta sequences fell significantly after transplant.

The specimen comprised CD4+ T cells from blood, sampled around 44 months after liver transplant. This clonotype originated in a human patient who received a liver transplant. Part of the T cells may come from the graft donor. The chain uses TRBV6-4 and TRBJ2-1, with TRBD1 identical over 8 bases. The CDR3 region is CASKMTGTGYNEQFF. The CDR3 DNA is TGTGCCAGCAAGATGACCGGGACAGGTTACAATGAGCAGTTCTTC.